This T cell receptor beta chain was sequenced in a study of OX40 agonist ivuxolimab in advanced cancers. General study points: CD4+ and CD8+ T cells in blood underwent clonal expansion by week 6 at 0.1 to 3.0 mg/kg.

Using immunoSEQ multiplex PCR, the repertoire was profiled, and TCRdb retains in-frame clones only, with some absent. Of about 83,000 clones listed, around 90% are singletons. J was trimmed by 4 bases and V by 6 bases; bases with no gene match: 7. The CDR3 runs to 15 residues. Germline V gene sequence: CDR1 ENHRY, CDR2 SYGVKD. Regarding this clone: What it binds is unknown.

The V and J genes are TRBV10-3 and TRBJ1-1; 11 nucleotides match TRBD1. Sequencing was performed on CD4+ or CD8+ T cells sorted from blood, taken in a trial of the OX40 agonist ivuxolimab. The receptor was isolated from an adult with an advanced solid tumor such as melanoma, head and neck, liver or kidney cancer. The CDR3 spells CAIRDRGQGSTEAFF. CDR3 coding DNA: TGTGCCATCAGGGACAGGGGGCAGGGGAGCACTGAAGCTTTCTTT.